This T cell receptor beta chain was captured in a study of cytomegalovirus exposure and HLA in healthy donors. The CDR3 totals 14 residues. V was clipped by 2 bases and J by 8 bases; unmatched bases: 6. CDR1 and CDR2 from the germline V gene are SGDLS and YYNGEE. The study ran its PCR with 60 Vbeta and 13 Jbeta primers. The assay was immunoSEQ multiplex PCR, and TCRdb's table has in-frame clones only and misses some. The table includes some 120,000 clones, 70% to 90% detected once. This TCR was sampled from a man in his late teens or twenties in good health and CMV-seropositive. Sequences were obtained from PBMCs. The chain links TRBV9 to TRBJ2-1; 8 positions agree with TRBD1. CDR3 bases: TGTGCCAGCAGCGTCGGACAGGGTCCCGATGAGCAGTTCTTC. It codes for CASSVGQGPDEQFF.